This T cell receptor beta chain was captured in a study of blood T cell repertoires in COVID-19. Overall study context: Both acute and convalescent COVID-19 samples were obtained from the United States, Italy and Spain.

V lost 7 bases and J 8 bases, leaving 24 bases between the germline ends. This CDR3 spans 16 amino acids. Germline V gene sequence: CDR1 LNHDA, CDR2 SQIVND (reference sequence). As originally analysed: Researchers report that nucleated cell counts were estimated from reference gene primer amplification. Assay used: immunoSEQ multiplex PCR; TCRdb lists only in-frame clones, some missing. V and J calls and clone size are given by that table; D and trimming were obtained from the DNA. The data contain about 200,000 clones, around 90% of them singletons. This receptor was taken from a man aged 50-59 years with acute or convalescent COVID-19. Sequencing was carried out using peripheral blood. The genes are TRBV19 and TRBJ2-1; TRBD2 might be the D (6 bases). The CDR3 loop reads CASTSRGTQGGDEQFF. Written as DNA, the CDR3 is TGTGCCAGTACCTCCCGCGGGACTCAAGGCGGCGATGAGCAGTTCTTC.